This T cell receptor (beta chain) is from a study of response to subunit inactivated influenza vaccine. The study, taken as a whole, reports: Authors suggested seasonal influenza vaccinations each recruit few new T cells.

CDR1 is DFQATT, CDR2 SNEGSKA, per germline (reference sequence). The length of the CDR3 is 14 residues. Each CDR3 protein is one row after TCRdb ran MiXCR on the RT-PCR reads. The sample lists around 760,000 distinct CDR3 sequences, around 13% occurring once. This clonotype was observed many times. Antigen unknown. The chain carries TRBV20-1 and TRBJ2-1, with 10 bases fitting TRBD2. The material sequenced was PBMCs from blood, taken 14 to 15 days before vaccination. The sequence came from a man in his fifties or sixties who received an inactivated influenza vaccine. CDR3 nucleotides: TGCAGCCCTAAGGGAGCGGGGGGGATCGCTGAGCAGTTCTTC. Amino acid sequence: CSPKGAGGIAEQFF.